A single sample gave rise to the 30 T cell receptor beta chains below, sequenced in a study of T cell responses to AZD1222 COVID-19 vaccine. The repertoire was sequenced with immunoSEQ multiplex PCR; TCRdb's copy has only in-frame clones and lacks some. The profile covers roughly 93,000 clones, with just over 85% appearing a single time and 6.3% taken by the ten largest. This specimen consisted of peripheral blood, obtained on day 0 of AZD1222 vaccination. Every receptor here comes from an adult in good health.

The chain combines TRBV7-8 with TRBJ2-2; D not resolved. This CDR3 contains 15 residues. CDR1 SGHVS and CDR2 FQNEAQ come from the germline V gene. Trimming took off 5 bases at V and 6 bases at J, with 16 bases between the two ends. DNA for the CDR3: TGTGCCAGCAGCCTGGCCGTCGTTCGCTCCGGGGAGCTGTTTTTT. Translated: CASSLAVVRSGELFF.

The chain links TRBV9 to TRBJ2-5; TRBD2 matches 14 bases. V was pared by 4 bases and J by 5 bases, with 7 bases of the junction left unmatched. CDR3 length: 16 residues. Germline assignment: CDR1 SGDLS and CDR2 YYNGEE. The CDR3 sequence: CASSQTSGRVRETQYF. DNA of the CDR3: TGTGCCAGCAGCCAGACTAGCGGGAGGGTTAGGGAGACCCAGTACTTC.

This rearrangement joins TRBV9 to TRBJ1-3, with no clear D. Germline CDR1 SGDLS, CDR2 YYNGEE. This CDR3 is 18 amino acids long. V was cut by 3 bases and J by 0 bases, with 19 bases left in between. CDR3 bases: TGTGCCAGCAGCGGGCGGGCGGGAGAGTCCCCCTCTGGAAACACCATATATTTT. Protein sequence: CASSGRAGESPSGNTIYF. Based on the CDR3 plus reference TRBV9 and TRBJ1-3, the full variable domain is DSGVTQTPKHLITATGQRVTLRCSPRSGDLSVYWYQQSLDQGLQFLIQYYNGEERAKGNILERFSAQQFPDLHSELNLSSLELGDSALYFCASSGRAGESPSGNTIYFGEGSWLTVV.

The chain joins TRBV9 to TRBJ1-1; D remains unclear. The V gene's germline CDR1 is SGDLS and CDR2 YYNGEE. The ends were cut back, 0 bases at V and 6 bases at J, with 9 bases in the middle. The CDR3 is 13 amino acids. The CDR3 here is CASSVVGKAEAFF. CDR3 bases: TGTGCCAGCAGCGTAGTGGGGAAGGCTGAAGCTTTCTTT.

This clone was seen once. This chain joins TRBV25-1 and TRBJ1-2; no firm D call. The CDR3 runs 11 residues. Trimming stripped 4 bases from V and 8 bases from J, with 8 bases between. Germline lookup yields CDR1 MGHDK and CDR2 SYGVNS. The CDR3: CASSVNGGYTF. The CDR3 DNA is TGTGCCAGCAGTGTGAATGGCGGCTACACCTTC.

The chain has TRBV7-8 and TRBJ1-5; 12 nucleotides line up with TRBD1. Germline V gene lookup returns CDR1 SGHVS and CDR2 FQNEAQ. CDR3 size: 16 residues. V dropped 1 base and J dropped 6; count of bases not matched to a gene: 4. CDR3 nucleotides: TGTGCCAGCAGCTTAGGGGGACAGGGGGCTTCTCAGCCCCAGCATTTT. This sequence encodes CASSLGGQGASQPQHF.

The chain is built from TRBV11-3 and TRBJ1-2, with D possibly matching TRBD1 (5 bases). V gave up 5 bases and J gave up 8 bases, with 15 bases separating them. The CDR3 runs to 13 residues. Germline CDR1 is SGHNT and CDR2 is YENEEA. The CDR3 is CASSATASRGYTF. DNA of the CDR3: TGTGCCAGCAGCGCGACAGCGAGTCGGGGCTACACCTTC. The full variable domain, completed using reference TRBV11-3 and TRBJ1-2, is EAGVVQSPRYKIIEKKQPVAFWCNPISGHNTLYWYLQNLGQGPELLIRYENEEAVDDSQLPKDRFSAERLKGVDSTLKIQPAELGDSAVYLCASSATASRGYTFGSGTRLTVV.

The chain links TRBV4-2 to TRBJ2-4; 10 nucleotides align to TRBD1. The CDR3 length is 14 residues. V gave up 4 bases and J gave up 8 bases; unmatched junction bases: 5. Germline V lookup: CDR1 LGHNA, CDR2 YNFKEQ. For the CDR3, the DNA is TGTGCCAGCAGCCTGGGGACAGGGGTGGACATTCAGTACTTC. It encodes CASSLGTGVDIQYF.

CDR3 sequence: CASSQSSGTNTDTQYF. CDR3 in DNA: TGTGCCAGCAGCCAGAGTAGCGGGACTAACACAGATACGCAGTATTTT. The chain carries TRBV2 and TRBJ2-3; TRBD2 aligns across 8 bases. The CDR3 spans 16 residues. V dropped 6 bases and J dropped 2; count of bases not matched to a gene: 10. CDR1 SNHLY and CDR2 FYNNEI come from the germline V gene.

The chain combines TRBV19 with TRBJ2-7; D assignment may be TRBD1 or TRBD2 (5 bases each). The CDR3 is 14 amino acids. In germline, CDR1 is LNHDA, CDR2 SQIVND (reference sequence). Trimming shortened V by 5 bases and J by 6 bases, and 17 bases separated the two germline ends. DNA for the CDR3: TGTGCCAGTAGTCATCGGGGCAGGGCAGCCGAGCAGTACTTC. It specifies CASSHRGRAAEQYF.

The chain couples TRBV24-1 to TRBJ2-5, with TRBD2 matching 9 bases. V lost 3 bases and J lost 5; bases outside the gene matches: 12. Germline V gives CDR1 KGHDR, CDR2 SFDVKD. The CDR3 runs 17 residues. In DNA form, the CDR3 reads TGTGCCACCAGTGATGCCATTAATAGCGGGAGTTGGGAGACCCAGTACTTC. It encodes CATSDAINSGSWETQYF.

This chain joins TRBV6-5 and TRBJ2-2; D perhaps matches TRBD1 (6 bases). Germline lookup yields CDR1 MNHEY and CDR2 SVGAGI. Trimming left V 4 bases short and J 6 bases short, with 9 bases between. This CDR3 spans 13 amino acids. CDR3 in DNA: TGTGCCAGCAGTTGGGGGCGGGCCGGGGAGCTGTTTTTT. Translated, it gives CASSWGRAGELFF.

This clone was seen a single time. The gene calls are TRBV11-2 and TRBJ2-1, with D maybe TRBD2 (5 bases). The ends were cut back, 7 bases at V and 0 bases at J, with 13 bases in the middle. CDR1 and CDR2 from the germline V gene are SGHAT and FQNNGV. There are 15 residues in the CDR3. CDR3 coding DNA: TGTGCCAGCACCCCTTTGGGGAGCTCCTACAATGAGCAGTTCTTC. As protein: CASTPLGSSYNEQFF.

This clone was detected only a few times. This chain connects TRBV29-1 to TRBJ1-2, with D hard to call. This CDR3 is built from 13 residues. V was pared by 1 base and J by 5 bases, with 11 bases between. CDR1 is SQVTM and CDR2 is ANQGSEA in the germline V gene. The CDR3 loop is CSVEVTLKYGYTF. The CDR3 DNA reads as TGCAGCGTTGAAGTTACCCTCAAGTATGGCTACACCTTC.

The chain links TRBV6-2 or TRBV6-3 to TRBJ2-2, with D possibly matching TRBD2 (6 bases). The V gene lost 6 bases and the J gene lost 3 bases, with 17 bases spanning the gap. Germline assignment: CDR1 MNHEY and CDR2 SVGEGT. The CDR3 is 16 amino acids. The CDR3 loop reads CASSLTLGTHTGELFF. The CDR3 DNA is TGTGCCAGCAGCCTCACCCTGGGGACTCACACCGGGGAGCTGTTTTTT.

Points on this clone: Additional DNA sequences in this sample encode the identical CDR3. CDR3 sequence: CASSKGQGNTEAFF. The CDR3 DNA reads TGTGCCAGCAGCAAGGGACAGGGCAACACTGAAGCTTTCTTT. V is TRBV2 and J is TRBJ1-1; 9 nucleotides align to TRBD1. Germline CDR1 and CDR2: SNHLY and FYNNEI. CDR3 length: 14 residues. The ends lost 6 bases at V and 2 bases at J; junction bases unmatched: 4.

Note on this clone: One junction end disagrees with the germline gene, perhaps due to a read error. The chain has TRBV9 and TRBJ1-6, with D unclear. The length of the CDR3 is 14 residues. The germline CDR1 and CDR2 sequences are SGDLS and YYNGEE. The CDR3 protein is CASSVVSDNSPLHF. CDR3 DNA sequence: TGTGCCAGCAGCGTAGTCTCCGATAATTCACCCCTCCACTTT.

The chain links TRBV5-4 to TRBJ2-3; D possibly matches TRBD1 or TRBD2 (6 bases each). Germline V gene data show CDR1 as SGHNT and CDR2 as YYREEE (reference sequence). Between the trimmed V and J ends, which lost 0 bases and 4 bases, there was a span of 12 bases. The CDR3 contains 15 residues. This CDR3 is CASSLEGGRADTQYF. In DNA form, the CDR3 reads TGTGCCAGCAGCTTGGAAGGGGGGCGGGCAGATACGCAGTATTTT.

This clone appeared a single time. The J gene is TRBJ1-5, the V gene TRBV5-1; the D is unclear. There are 15 residues in the CDR3. Germline loops: CDR1 SGHRS, CDR2 YFSETQ. With 1 base removed from V and 3 bases from J, the gap between germline ends came to 11 bases. The CDR3 DNA follows: TGCGCCAGCAGCTTGTATCCCGGGGACAATCAGCCCCAGCATTTT. This encodes CASSLYPGDNQPQHF.

The chain combines TRBV20-1 with TRBJ2-3; D remains unclear. Germline V CDR1 and CDR2: DFQATT, SNEGSKA (reference sequence). The V end was cut by 4 bases, the J end by 10 bases, with 12 bases between. The CDR3 length is 11 residues. CDR3 region: CSATLSGSQYF. The CDR3 DNA sequence: TGCAGTGCTACACTATCAGGTTCGCAGTATTTT.

This clone was found once. J is TRBJ1-2 and V is TRBV29-1, with D possibly TRBD1 on 5 matching bases. Per germline, CDR1 SQVTM and CDR2 ANQGSEA. This CDR3 spans 12 amino acids. The ends were cut back, 3 bases at V and 4 bases at J, with 9 bases in the middle. The chain's CDR3 is CSVEQGSYGYTF. The DNA for the CDR3 is TGCAGCGTTGAGCAGGGAAGCTATGGCTACACCTTC.

The CDR3 nucleotides are TGTGCCAGCAGCACGGATTACACTTATGGCTACACCTTC. The encoded protein is CASSTDYTYGYTF. The chain uses TRBV5-8 and TRBJ1-2; D remains unclear. CDR3 length: 13 residues. V was shortened by 4 bases and J by 5 bases, with 12 bases between the two germline ends. Germline V CDR1 and CDR2: SGHTS, YDEGEE.

V and J are TRBV7-8 and TRBJ1-4, with D unclear. Germline values: CDR1 SGHVS, CDR2 FQNEAQ. Trimming took 5 bases from V and 5 from J, leaving 12 bases between them. This CDR3 comprises 14 residues. CDR3 nucleotides: TGTGCCAGCAGCCTAACTTCGTCGAATGAAAAACTGTTTTTT. Amino acid sequence: CASSLTSSNEKLFF. Filled out from reference TRBV7-8 and TRBJ1-4, the complete variable domain reads GAGVSQSPRYKVAKRGQDVALRCDPISGHVSLFWYQQALGQGPEFLTYFQNEAQLDKSGLPSDRFFAERPEGSVSTLKIQRTQQEDSAVYLCASSLTSSNEKLFFGSGTQLSVL.

The V gene is TRBV6-4, the J gene TRBJ1-3; D is possibly TRBD1 (5 bases). The CDR3 spans 15 residues. Germline V CDR1 and CDR2: MRHNA, SNTAGT. V lost 6 bases to trimming and J lost 0 bases, with 12 bases between them. The CDR3 DNA is TGTGCCAGCAGCCGGGACTGCTTCTCTGGAAACACCATATATTTT. It encodes CASSRDCFSGNTIYF.

The chain employs TRBV21-1 and TRBJ1-5. TRBV21-1 is assigned pseudogene status. This CDR3 spans 17 amino acids. CDR3 in amino acids: CASSKVGGRGLRQPQHF. CDR3 nucleotides: TGTGCCAGCAGCAAAGTTGGGGGGAGAGGCCTAAGGCAGCCCCAGCATTTT.

V and J are TRBV13 and TRBJ1-3; D is unresolved. The CDR3 loop spans 15 amino acids. Trimming left V 5 bases short and J 2 bases short, with 13 bases between. Looked up from germline, CDR1 is PRHDT and CDR2 is FYEKMQ (reference sequence). This chain's CDR3 is CASSDGLRTGNTIYF. For the CDR3, the DNA is TGTGCCAGCAGCGACGGACTGAGGACTGGAAACACCATATATTTT.

The chain has TRBV5-6 and TRBJ1-6, with no clear D. V shed 0 bases and J shed 6 bases, with 7 bases lying between them. This CDR3 is built from 14 residues. Germline values: CDR1 SGHDT, CDR2 YYEEEE. The CDR3 is CASSLEGANSPLHF. CDR3 sequence (DNA): TGTGCCAGCAGCTTGGAGGGAGCTAATTCACCCCTCCACTTT.

The rearrangement joins TRBV18 to TRBJ2-2; D unclear. This CDR3 comprises 16 residues. Germline V gene lookup returns CDR1 KGHSH and CDR2 LQKENI. Trimming took 0 bases from V and 0 from J, leaving 8 bases between them. The CDR3 coding sequence is TGTGCCAGCTCACCACCAAACAGTGCGAACACCGGGGAGCTGTTTTTT. Protein: CASSPPNSANTGELFF.

The genes are TRBV6-7 and TRBJ1-3; D uncertain. TRBV6-7 is an open reading frame, and its role is uncertain. Trimming stripped 6 bases from V and 1 base from J, with 4 bases between. CDR3 length equals 12 residues. The CDR3 nucleotides read TGTGCCAGCAGCCCGTCTGGAAACACCATATATTTT. It specifies CASSPSGNTIYF.

The chain is built from TRBV30 and TRBJ1-5; D is possibly TRBD1 (6 bases). The CDR3 extends over 13 amino acids. From germline, CDR1 is GTSNPN and CDR2 SVGIG (reference sequence). The V and J ends lost 2 bases and 1 base respectively, with 6 bases between them. The CDR3 DNA reads TGTGCCTGGAGTACAGGGAGCAATCAGCCCCAGCATTTT. It yields the protein CAWSTGSNQPQHF.